This TCR beta chain appears in the sequencing data of a study of blood T cell repertoires in COVID-19. Study-level information: Sites across the United States, Italy and Spain contributed samples from acute and convalescent COVID-19.

Patients at the Seattle site were enrolled during active infection and followed longitudinally. In its sample, this clone was seen once. The CDR3 sequence is 16 residues long. Trimming at V came to 1 base and at J to 7 bases, leaving 7 bases not matched to a gene. Per germline, CDR1 LNHDA and CDR2 SQIVND (reference sequence). As handled by the study authors: Estimation of nucleated cell counts was performed using reference gene primer amplification. Repertoires were generated with immunoSEQ multiplex PCR, while TCRdb's copy carries only in-frame clones and drops some. That table furnishes V, J and clone size, whereas the DNA furnished D and trimming. The repertoire includes roughly 150,000 clones, approximately 85% of them detected once, and 6.9% sits in the top ten.

This sequence joins TRBV19 and TRBJ1-4; 9 nucleotides match TRBD1. The specimen sequenced was peripheral blood. The receptor was isolated from a man older than 75 with COVID-19, enrolled during active disease. The CDR3 reads CASSIGRQGVGEKLFF. The CDR3 DNA reads TGTGCCAGTAGTATAGGCCGACAGGGGGTAGGTGAAAAACTGTTTTTT.